The 14 T cell receptor beta chains below were found in one sample sequenced in a study of cytomegalovirus exposure and HLA in healthy donors. PCR primers comprised 60 Vbeta and 13 Jbeta primers. TCRdb's copy holds only in-frame clones and misses some; the assay was immunoSEQ multiplex PCR. The sample lists 150,000 to 180,000 clones; 65% to 85% were seen once. The specimen sequenced was PBMCs. Receptor source: a man younger than 35 in good health and CMV-seronegative.

This clone has only a few counts. CDR3 sequence (DNA): TGTGCCAGCAGCTTAGGGAGCAGGAGGCAGGAAAAACTGTTTTTT. It codes for CASSLGSRRQEKLFF. The J gene is TRBJ1-4, the V gene TRBV11-2, with unresolved D. The V gene lost 1 base and the J gene lost 8 bases, with 14 bases spanning the gap. The CDR3 runs 15 residues. CDR1 and CDR2 from the germline V gene are SGHAT and FQNNGV.

The chain recombines TRBV29-1 with TRBJ1-1, with D possibly TRBD1 on 5 matching bases. Germline CDR1 SQVTM, CDR2 ANQGSEA. Deletions cut 6 bases from V and 4 bases from J, with 9 bases between. CDR3 length: 11 amino acids. The CDR3 coding sequence is TGCAGCGTCGGTCAGGGCACTGAAGCTTTCTTT. Protein: CSVGQGTEAFF. The full variable domain, its missing parts supplied by reference TRBV29-1 and TRBJ1-1, is SAVISQKPSRDICQRGTSLTIQCQVDSQVTMMFWYRQQPGQSLTLIATANQGSEATYESGFVIDKFPISRPNLTFSTLTVSNMSPEDSSIYLCSVGQGTEAFFGQGTRLTVV.

This clone appeared a single time. The V gene is TRBV2, the J gene TRBJ1-5; 8 bases agree with TRBD1. V lost 10 bases and J lost 9; bases outside the gene matches: 11. The CDR3 runs 13 residues. Per the germline V gene, CDR1 is SNHLY and CDR2 is FYNNEI. The CDR3 nucleotides are TGTGCCACGCAGGACAGGGTCTTTCGGCCCCAGCATTTT. Amino acid sequence: CATQDRVFRPQHF.

V usage is TRBV5-1 and J usage is TRBJ1-2; D is perhaps TRBD1 (6 bases). CDR3 length: 16 amino acids. Germline V lookup: CDR1 SGHRS, CDR2 YFSETQ. Trimming pared 0 bases from V and 8 bases from J, leaving 20 bases between. The CDR3 nucleotides read TGCGCCAGCAGCTTGGTAGTGTTGGGCAGGGGTCAAGGCTACACCTTC. Translation gives CASSLVVLGRGQGYTF.

This chain links TRBV7-9 with TRBJ2-3, with D perhaps TRBD2 (5 bases). Looked up from germline, CDR1 is SEHNR and CDR2 is FQNEAQ (reference sequence). The CDR3 runs 16 residues. The V gene lost 2 bases and the J gene lost 2 bases, with 14 bases spanning the gap. CDR3 DNA sequence: TGTGCCAGCAGCTTATATCGGACTGCAAACACAGATACGCAGTATTTT. This gives the protein CASSLYRTANTDTQYF.

V usage is TRBV4-3 and J usage is TRBJ2-7; no reliable D call. CDR3 size: 17 residues. From germline, CDR1 is LGHNA and CDR2 YSLEER. Trimming left V 4 bases short and J 3 bases short, with 22 bases between. CDR3 DNA: TGCGCCAGCAGCCCAGGCCCGTGGTATCGATCCAGCTACGAGCAGTACTTC. Its protein product is CASSPGPWYRSSYEQYF.

This chain uses TRBV13 with TRBJ2-1; 7 bases are a match to TRBD2. Germline CDR1 and CDR2: PRHDT and FYEKMQ (reference sequence). With 2 bases clipped from V and 12 bases from J, the junction kept 4 bases outside the gene matches. The CDR3 consists of 12 residues. The CDR3 DNA reads TGTGCCAGCAGCTTAAGTAGCGGGCGGCAGTTCTTC. Translated, it gives CASSLSSGRQFF.

This chain joins TRBV10-3 and TRBJ2-6; 8 positions match TRBD1. This CDR3 region has 17 residues. The germline gives CDR1 ENHRY, CDR2 SYGVKD. V was pared by 6 bases and J by 0 bases, with 7 bases of the junction left unmatched. The CDR3 here is CAISLQGVGSGANVLTF. Written as DNA, the CDR3 is TGTGCCATCAGCCTACAGGGGGTAGGCTCTGGGGCCAACGTCCTGACTTTC.

The chain combines TRBV7-9 with TRBJ2-7; D might be TRBD2 (5 bases). Germline CDR1 is SEHNR and CDR2 is FQNEAQ (reference sequence). The CDR3 sequence is 14 residues long. The V gene lost 2 bases and the J gene lost 5 bases, with 13 bases spanning the gap. The CDR3 nucleotides are TGTGCCAGCAGCTTACTCCGGGGTCCCCACGAGCAGTACTTC. It codes for CASSLLRGPHEQYF.

This clone was observed a few times. This chain joins TRBV7-2 and TRBJ2-1; D remains ambiguous. Trimming shortened V by 5 bases and J by 4 bases, and 9 bases separated the two germline ends. The V gene's germline CDR1 is SGHTA and CDR2 FQGNSA. The CDR3 is made up of 13 amino acids. CDR3 amino acids: CASSPYNYNEQFF. The CDR3 DNA sequence: TGTGCCAGCAGCCCTTATAATTACAATGAGCAGTTCTTC.

The chain uses TRBV14 and TRBJ2-2; 7 bases are a match to TRBD1. From germline, CDR1 is SGHDN and CDR2 FVKESK. V dropped 5 bases and J dropped 6; count of bases not matched to a gene: 9. CDR3 length equals 15 residues. The CDR3 DNA is TGTGCCAGCAGCTTGACAGGGCTAATCGCCGGGGAGCTGTTTTTT. Its protein is CASSLTGLIAGELFF.

The genes are TRBV27 and TRBJ1-4, with 8 bases identical to TRBD1. CDR3 length: 13 amino acids. Germline CDR1 is MNHEY and CDR2 is SMNVEV (reference sequence). Unmatched junction bases numbered 1, after V lost 5 bases and J lost 5 bases. The CDR3 spells CASSGTGNEKLFF. CDR3 in DNA: TGTGCCAGCAGTGGGACAGGCAATGAAAAACTGTTTTTT. Filled out from reference TRBV27 and TRBJ1-4, the complete variable domain reads EAQVTQNPRYLITVTGKKLTVTCSQNMNHEYMSWYRQDPGLGLRQIYYSMNVEVTDKGDVPEGYKVSRKEKRNFPLILESPSPNQTSLYFCASSGTGNEKLFFGSGTQLSVL.

V is TRBV30 and J is TRBJ1-6; D may be TRBD1 (6 bases). V was clipped by 0 bases and J by 6 bases, with 12 bases between them. This CDR3 has 15 amino acids. Germline V gene sequence: CDR1 GTSNPN, CDR2 SVGIG (reference sequence). CDR3 nucleotide sequence: TGTGCCTGGAGTGTAGCAGGGGTCGGTAATTCACCCCTCCACTTT. Its protein product is CAWSVAGVGNSPLHF.

The rearrangement uses TRBV5-1 and TRBJ1-5, with unresolved D. Trimming pared 4 bases from V and 6 bases from J, leaving 11 bases between. CDR1 is SGHRS and CDR2 is YFSETQ in the germline V gene. The length of the CDR3 is 13 residues. The CDR3 coding sequence is TGCGCCAGCAGCCCTCCCCGGGGTCAGCCCCAGCATTTT. Its protein product is CASSPPRGQPQHF.